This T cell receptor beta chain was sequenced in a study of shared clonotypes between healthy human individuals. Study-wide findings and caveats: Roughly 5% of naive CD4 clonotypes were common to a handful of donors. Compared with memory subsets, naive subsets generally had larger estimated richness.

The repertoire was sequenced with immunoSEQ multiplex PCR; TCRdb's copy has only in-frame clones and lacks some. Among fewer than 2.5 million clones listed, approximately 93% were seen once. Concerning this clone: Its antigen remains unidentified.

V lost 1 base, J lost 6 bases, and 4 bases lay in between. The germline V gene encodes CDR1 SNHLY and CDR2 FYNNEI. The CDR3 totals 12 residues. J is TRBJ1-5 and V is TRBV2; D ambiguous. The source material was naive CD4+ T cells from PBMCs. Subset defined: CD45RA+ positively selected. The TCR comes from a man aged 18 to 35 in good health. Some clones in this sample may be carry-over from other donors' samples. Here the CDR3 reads CASSEDLQPQHF. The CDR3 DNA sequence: TGTGCCAGCAGTGAAGATCTTCAGCCCCAGCATTTT.